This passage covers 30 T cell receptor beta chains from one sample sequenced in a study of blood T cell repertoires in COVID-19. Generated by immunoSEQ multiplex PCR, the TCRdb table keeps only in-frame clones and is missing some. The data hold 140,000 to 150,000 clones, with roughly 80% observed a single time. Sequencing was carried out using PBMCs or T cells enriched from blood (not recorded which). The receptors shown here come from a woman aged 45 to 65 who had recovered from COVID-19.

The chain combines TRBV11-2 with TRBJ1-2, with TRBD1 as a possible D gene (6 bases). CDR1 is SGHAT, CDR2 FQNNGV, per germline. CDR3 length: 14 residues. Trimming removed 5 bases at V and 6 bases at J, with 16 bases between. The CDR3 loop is CASSQITGMDGYTF. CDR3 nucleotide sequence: TGTGCCAGCAGCCAAATAACAGGGATGGATGGCTACACCTTC.

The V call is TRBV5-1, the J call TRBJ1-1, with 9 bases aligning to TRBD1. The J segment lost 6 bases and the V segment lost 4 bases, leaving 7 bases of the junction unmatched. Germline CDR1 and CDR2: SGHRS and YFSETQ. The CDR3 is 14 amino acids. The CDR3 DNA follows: TGCGCCAGCAGCCGACAGGGGGACCCGGCTGAAGCTTTCTTT. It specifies CASSRQGDPAEAFF.

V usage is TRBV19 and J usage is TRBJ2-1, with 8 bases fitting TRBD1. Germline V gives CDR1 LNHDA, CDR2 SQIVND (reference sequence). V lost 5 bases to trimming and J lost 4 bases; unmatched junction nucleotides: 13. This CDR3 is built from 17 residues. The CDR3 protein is CASSFRTGRSLYNEQFF. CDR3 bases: TGTGCCAGTAGTTTTCGGACAGGGCGTAGTCTTTACAATGAGCAGTTCTTC.

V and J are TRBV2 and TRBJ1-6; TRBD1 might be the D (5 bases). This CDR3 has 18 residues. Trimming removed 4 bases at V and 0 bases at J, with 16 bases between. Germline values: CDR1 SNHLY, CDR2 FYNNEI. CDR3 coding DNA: TGTGCCAGCAGTGTCCAGGGCAGGTCACGCTCCTATAATTCACCCCTCCACTTT. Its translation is CASSVQGRSRSYNSPLHF.

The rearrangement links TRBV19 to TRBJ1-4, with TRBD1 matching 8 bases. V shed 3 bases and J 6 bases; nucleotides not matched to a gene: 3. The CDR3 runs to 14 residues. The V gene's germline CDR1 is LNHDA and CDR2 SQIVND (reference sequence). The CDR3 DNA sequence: TGTGCCAGTAGTATTGGACAGGGATATGAAAAACTGTTTTTT. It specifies CASSIGQGYEKLFF.

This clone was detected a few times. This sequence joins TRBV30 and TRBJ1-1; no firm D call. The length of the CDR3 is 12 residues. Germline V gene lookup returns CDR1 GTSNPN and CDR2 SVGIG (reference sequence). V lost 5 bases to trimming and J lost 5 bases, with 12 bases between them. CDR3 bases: TGTGCCTGGGGTCCCTTTCAGACTGAAGCTTTCTTT. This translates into CAWGPFQTEAFF.

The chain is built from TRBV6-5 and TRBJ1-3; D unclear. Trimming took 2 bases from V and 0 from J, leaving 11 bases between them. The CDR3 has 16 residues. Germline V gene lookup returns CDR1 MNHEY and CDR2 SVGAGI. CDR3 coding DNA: TGTGCCAGCAGTTACGAAACTCCTCACTCTGGAAACACCATATATTTT. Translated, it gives CASSYETPHSGNTIYF.

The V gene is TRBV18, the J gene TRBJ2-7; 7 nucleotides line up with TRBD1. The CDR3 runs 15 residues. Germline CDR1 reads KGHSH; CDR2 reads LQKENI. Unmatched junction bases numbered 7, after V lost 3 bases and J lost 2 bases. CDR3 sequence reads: CASSPAGTAAYEQYF. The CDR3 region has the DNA TGTGCCAGCTCACCGGCTGGGACAGCTGCCTACGAGCAGTACTTC. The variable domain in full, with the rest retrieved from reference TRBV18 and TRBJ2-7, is NAGVMQNPRHLVRRRGQEARLRCSPMKGHSHVYWYRQLPEEGLKFMVYLQKENIIDESGMPKERFSAEFPKEGPSILRIQQVVRGDSAAYFCASSPAGTAAYEQYFGPGTRLTVT.

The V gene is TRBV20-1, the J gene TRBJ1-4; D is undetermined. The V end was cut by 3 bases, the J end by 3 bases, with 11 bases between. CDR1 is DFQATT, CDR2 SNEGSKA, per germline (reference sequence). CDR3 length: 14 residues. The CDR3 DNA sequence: TGCAGTGCTAGTGCCTGGAGGGCTAATGAAAAACTGTTTTTT. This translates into CSASAWRANEKLFF.

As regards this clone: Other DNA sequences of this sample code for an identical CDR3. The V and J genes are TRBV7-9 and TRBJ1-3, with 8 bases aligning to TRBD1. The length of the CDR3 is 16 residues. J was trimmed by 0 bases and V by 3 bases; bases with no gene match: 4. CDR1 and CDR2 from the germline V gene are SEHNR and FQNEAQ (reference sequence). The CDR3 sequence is CASSFGTGSSGNTIYF. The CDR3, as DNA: TGTGCCAGCAGCTTTGGGACAGGAAGCTCTGGAAACACCATATATTTT.

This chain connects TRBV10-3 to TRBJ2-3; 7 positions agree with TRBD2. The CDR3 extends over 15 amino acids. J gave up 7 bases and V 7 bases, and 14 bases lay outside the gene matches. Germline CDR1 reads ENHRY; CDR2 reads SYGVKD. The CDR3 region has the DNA TGTGCCATCATAACCAATGGGGGGGGGACGTATACGCAGTATTTT. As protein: CAIITNGGGTYTQYF.

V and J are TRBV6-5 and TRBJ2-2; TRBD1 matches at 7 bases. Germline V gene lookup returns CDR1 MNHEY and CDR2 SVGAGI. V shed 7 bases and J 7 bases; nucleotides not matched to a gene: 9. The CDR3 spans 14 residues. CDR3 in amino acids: CASIRQGRGGELFF. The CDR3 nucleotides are TGTGCCAGCATACGACAGGGACGGGGCGGGGAGCTGTTTTTT.

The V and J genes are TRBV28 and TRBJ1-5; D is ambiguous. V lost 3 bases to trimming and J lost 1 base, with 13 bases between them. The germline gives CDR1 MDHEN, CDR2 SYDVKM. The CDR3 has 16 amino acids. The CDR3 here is CASSLGYSGSNQPQHF. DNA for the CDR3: TGTGCCAGCAGTTTGGGGTACAGCGGGAGCAATCAGCCCCAGCATTTT.

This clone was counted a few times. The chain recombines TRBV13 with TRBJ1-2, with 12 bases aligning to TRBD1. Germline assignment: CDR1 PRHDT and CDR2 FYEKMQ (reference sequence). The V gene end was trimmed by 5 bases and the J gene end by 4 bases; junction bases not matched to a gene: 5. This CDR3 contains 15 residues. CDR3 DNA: TGTGCCAGCAGCCCGGGACAGGGGGCCGGCTATGGCTACACCTTC. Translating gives CASSPGQGAGYGYTF.

This chain's CDR3 is CAISDPGQGGRDTQYF. The DNA for the CDR3 is TGTGCCATCAGTGACCCCGGACAGGGGGGAAGAGATACGCAGTATTTT. The chain employs TRBV10-3 and TRBJ2-3; 10 nucleotides agree with TRBD1. Looked up from germline, CDR1 is ENHRY and CDR2 is SYGVKD. The CDR3 totals 16 residues. The V gene end was trimmed by 3 bases and the J gene end by 5 bases; junction bases not matched to a gene: 8.

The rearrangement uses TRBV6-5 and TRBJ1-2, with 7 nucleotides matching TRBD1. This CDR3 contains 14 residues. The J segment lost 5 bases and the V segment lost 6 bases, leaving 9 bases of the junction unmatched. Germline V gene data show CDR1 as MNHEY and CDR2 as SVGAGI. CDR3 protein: CASRKPGQTYGYTF. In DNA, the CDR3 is TGTGCCAGCAGAAAACCGGGACAGACGTATGGCTACACCTTC.

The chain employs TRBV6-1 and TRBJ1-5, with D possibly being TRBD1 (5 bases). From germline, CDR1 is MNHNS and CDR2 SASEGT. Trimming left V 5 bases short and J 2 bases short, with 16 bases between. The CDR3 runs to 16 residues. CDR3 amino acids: CASSQGTAGGNQPQHF. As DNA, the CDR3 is TGTGCCAGCAGTCAAGGGACTGCGGGGGGCAATCAGCCCCAGCATTTT.

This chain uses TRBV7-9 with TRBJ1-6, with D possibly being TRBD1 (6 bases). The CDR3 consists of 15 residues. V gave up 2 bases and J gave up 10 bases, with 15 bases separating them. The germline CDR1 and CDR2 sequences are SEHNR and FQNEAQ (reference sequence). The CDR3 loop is CASSLLEGGSSPLHF. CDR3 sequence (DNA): TGTGCCAGCAGCTTATTGGAGGGGGGGAGCTCACCCCTCCACTTT.

The CDR3 loop is CASTGLQFKNEQFF. Here the CDR3 DNA reads TGTGCCAGCACGGGGTTACAGTTTAAGAATGAGCAGTTCTTC. The chain combines TRBV2 with TRBJ2-1; D is possibly TRBD2 (5 bases). The V gene's germline CDR1 is SNHLY and CDR2 FYNNEI. V lost 7 bases and J lost 7, with 17 bases in between. This CDR3 is 14 amino acids long.

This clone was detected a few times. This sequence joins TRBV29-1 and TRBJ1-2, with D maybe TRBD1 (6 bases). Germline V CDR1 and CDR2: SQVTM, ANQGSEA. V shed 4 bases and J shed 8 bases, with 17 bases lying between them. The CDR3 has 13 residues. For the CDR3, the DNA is TGCAGCGTTGTGACCTTACAGGGTACGGGCTACACCTTC. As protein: CSVVTLQGTGYTF.

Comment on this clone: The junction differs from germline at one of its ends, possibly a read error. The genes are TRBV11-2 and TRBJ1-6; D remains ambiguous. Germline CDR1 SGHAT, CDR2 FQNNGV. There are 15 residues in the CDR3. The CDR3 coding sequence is TGTGCCAGCAGCTCATCCCGTCCCTATAATTCACCTCTCCACTTT. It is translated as CASSSSRPYNSPLHF.

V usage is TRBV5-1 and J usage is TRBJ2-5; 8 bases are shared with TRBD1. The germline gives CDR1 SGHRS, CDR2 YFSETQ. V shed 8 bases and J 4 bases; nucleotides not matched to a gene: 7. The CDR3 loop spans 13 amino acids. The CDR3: CASSDRGGETQYF. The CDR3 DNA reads TGCGCCAGTAGTGACAGGGGTGGAGAGACCCAGTACTTC.

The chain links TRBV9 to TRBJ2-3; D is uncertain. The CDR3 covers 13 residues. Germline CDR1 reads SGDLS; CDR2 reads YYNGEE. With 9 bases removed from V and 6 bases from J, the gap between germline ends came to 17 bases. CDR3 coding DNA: TGTGCCACTAGACCAATCATGGCCGATACGCAGTATTTT. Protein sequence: CATRPIMADTQYF.

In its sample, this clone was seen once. In DNA form, the CDR3 reads TGTGCCAGCAGGGACAAGTATAATTCACCCCTCCACTTT. Amino acid sequence: CASRDKYNSPLHF. The chain links TRBV2 to TRBJ1-6; possibly TRBD1 for D (5 bases). CDR1 is SNHLY, CDR2 FYNNEI, per germline. This CDR3 has 13 amino acids. Trimming removed 6 bases from V and 4 bases from J, with 7 bases in between. The full variable domain, its missing parts supplied by reference TRBV2 and TRBJ1-6, is EPEVTQTPSHQVTQMGQEVILRCVPISNHLYFYWYRQILGQKVEFLVSFYNNEISEKSEIFDDQFSVERPDGSNFTLKIRSTKLEDSAMYFCASRDKYNSPLHFGNGTRLTVT.

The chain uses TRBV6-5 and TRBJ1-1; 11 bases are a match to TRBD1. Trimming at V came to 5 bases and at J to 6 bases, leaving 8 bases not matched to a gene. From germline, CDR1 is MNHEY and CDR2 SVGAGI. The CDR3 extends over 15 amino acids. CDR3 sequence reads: CASSHRDRGGAEAFF. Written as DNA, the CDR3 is TGTGCCAGCAGTCACCGGGACAGGGGGGGCGCTGAAGCTTTCTTT.

Here the CDR3 DNA reads TGCGCCAGTATCGGACAGGGAGGAGATACGCAGTATTTT. This encodes CASIGQGGDTQYF. The gene calls are TRBV4-1 and TRBJ2-3; TRBD1 matches 8 bases. V shed 9 bases and J 5 bases; nucleotides not matched to a gene: 7. The CDR3 contains 13 residues. Germline loops: CDR1 MGHRA, CDR2 YSYEKL.

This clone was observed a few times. CDR3 DNA sequence: TGTGCCAGTTATACAGGGGCCTATGTTGGGGCCAACGTCCTGACTTTC. Its translation: CASYTGAYVGANVLTF. The chain has TRBV7-9 and TRBJ2-6; 7 nucleotides match TRBD1. V gave up 9 bases and J gave up 3 bases; unmatched junction bases: 11. The CDR3 is 16 amino acids. Germline V lookup: CDR1 SEHNR, CDR2 FQNEAQ (reference sequence).

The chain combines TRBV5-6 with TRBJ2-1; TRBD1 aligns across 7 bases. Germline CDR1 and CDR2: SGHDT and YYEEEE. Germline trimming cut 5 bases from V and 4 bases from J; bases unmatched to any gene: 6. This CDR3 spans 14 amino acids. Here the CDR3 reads CASRTGQPYNEQFF. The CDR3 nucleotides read TGTGCCAGCAGGACGGGACAGCCTTACAATGAGCAGTTCTTC.

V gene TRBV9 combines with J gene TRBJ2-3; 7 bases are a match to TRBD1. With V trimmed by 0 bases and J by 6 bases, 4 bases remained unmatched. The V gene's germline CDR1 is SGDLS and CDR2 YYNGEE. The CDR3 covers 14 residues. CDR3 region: CASSVEGAGDTQYF. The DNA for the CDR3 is TGTGCCAGCAGCGTAGAGGGGGCCGGGGATACGCAGTATTTT. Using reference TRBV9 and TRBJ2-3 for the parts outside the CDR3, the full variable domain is DSGVTQTPKHLITATGQRVTLRCSPRSGDLSVYWYQQSLDQGLQFLIQYYNGEERAKGNILERFSAQQFPDLHSELNLSSLELGDSALYFCASSVEGAGDTQYFGPGTRLTVL.

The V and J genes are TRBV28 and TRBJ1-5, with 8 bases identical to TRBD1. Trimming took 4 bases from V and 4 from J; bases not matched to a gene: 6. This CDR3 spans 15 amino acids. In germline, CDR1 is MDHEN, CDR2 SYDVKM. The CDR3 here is CASSYGQGVNQPQHF. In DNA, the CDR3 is TGTGCCAGCAGTTATGGACAGGGAGTAAATCAGCCCCAGCATTTT.